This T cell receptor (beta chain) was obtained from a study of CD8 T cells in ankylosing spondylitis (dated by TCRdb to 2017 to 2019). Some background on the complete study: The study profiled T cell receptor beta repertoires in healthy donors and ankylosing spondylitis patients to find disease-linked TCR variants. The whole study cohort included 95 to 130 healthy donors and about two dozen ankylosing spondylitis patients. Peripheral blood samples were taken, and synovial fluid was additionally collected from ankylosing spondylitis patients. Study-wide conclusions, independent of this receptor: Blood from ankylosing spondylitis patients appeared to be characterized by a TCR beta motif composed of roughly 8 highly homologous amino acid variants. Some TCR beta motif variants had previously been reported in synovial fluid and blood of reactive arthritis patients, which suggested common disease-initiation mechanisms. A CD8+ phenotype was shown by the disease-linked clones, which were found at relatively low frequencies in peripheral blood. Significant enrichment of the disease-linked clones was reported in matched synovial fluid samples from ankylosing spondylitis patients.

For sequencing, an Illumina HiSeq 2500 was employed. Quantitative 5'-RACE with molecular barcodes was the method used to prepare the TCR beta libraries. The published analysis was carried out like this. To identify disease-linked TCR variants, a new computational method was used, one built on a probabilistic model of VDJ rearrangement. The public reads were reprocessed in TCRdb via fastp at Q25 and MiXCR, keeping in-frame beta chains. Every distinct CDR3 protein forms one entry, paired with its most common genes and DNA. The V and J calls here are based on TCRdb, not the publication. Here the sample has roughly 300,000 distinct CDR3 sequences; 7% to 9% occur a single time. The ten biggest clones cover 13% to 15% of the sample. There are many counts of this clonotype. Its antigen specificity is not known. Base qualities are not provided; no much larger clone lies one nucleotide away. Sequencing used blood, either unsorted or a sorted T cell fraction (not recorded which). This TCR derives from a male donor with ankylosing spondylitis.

The base sequence is TGTGCCAGCAGCCCAATCGACAGGCCGAACACTGAAGCTTTCTTT. This encodes CASSPIDRPNTEAFF. The chain employs TRBV4-2 and TRBJ1-1; TRBD1 is possibly the D segment (6 matching bases). Counted from cysteine to phenylalanine, this CDR3 has 15 amino acids. Only the CDR3 part of the read is kept: 45 bases, read in frame from the first base. Between the V and J ends, shortened by 4 bases and 1 base respectively, the junction contains 13 bases. Sequences LGHNA (CDR1) and YNFKEQ (CDR2) are obtained from the germline V gene.